This T cell receptor (beta chain) was captured in a study of Ad26.COV2.S vaccination and SARS-CoV-2 variants. Findings and caveats of the study: Recipients of vaccine and of placebo showed similar breadth of their non-spike TCR repertoires.

Notes on this clone: Antigen unknown.

The treatment here: some 20 received Ad26.COV2.S at low or high dose, single or two shots; roughly 5 received placebo; per-sample allocation not given. Day 63 after the first vaccine or placebo injection was the time point for sampling. Boston hosted the donor, who was an adult aged 18-55 years. Profiling relied on immunoSEQ multiplex PCR, and the TCRdb table lists in-frame clones only, not all of them. The sample yields about 400,000 clones, around 89% seen once. V was cut by 2 bases and J by 0 bases, with 13 bases left in between. Looked up from germline, CDR1 is KGHSY and CDR2 is FQNENV. CDR3 length equals 16 residues.

The material was peripheral blood, obtained in a trial of Ad26.COV2.S vaccine versus placebo. This chain uses TRBV16 with TRBJ1-1; D gene uncertain. The TCR sequence derives from a person between 18 and 60 years old who received the Ad26.COV2.S COVID-19 vaccine or a placebo. The DNA of the CDR3 is TGTGCCAGCAGCCAAATAGCACTAGGGTTGAACACTGAAGCTTTCTTT. This sequence encodes CASSQIALGLNTEAFF. The variable domain in full, completed from reference TRBV16 and TRBJ1-1, reads GEEVAQTPKHLVRGEGQKAKLYCAPIKGHSYVFWYQQVLKNEFKFLISFQNENVFDETGMPKERFSAKCLPNSPCSLEIQATKLEDSAVYFCASSQIALGLNTEAFFGQGTRLTVV.